Listed here is a single T cell receptor beta chain. Trimming pared 5 bases from V and 4 bases from J, leaving 18 bases between. Germline V CDR1 and CDR2: SSHAT, FNYEAQ (reference sequence). The CDR3 spans 16 residues. The record originates from a study of cytomegalovirus exposure and HLA in healthy donors. The PCR was carried out with 60 Vbeta primers and 13 Jbeta primers. Repertoires were generated with immunoSEQ multiplex PCR, while TCRdb's copy carries only in-frame clones and drops some. Recorded for this sample: around 200,000 clones. Sequenced sample: PBMCs. The TCR comes from a young woman in good health and CMV-seropositive. The chain combines TRBV7-7 with TRBJ2-1; tentative D call: TRBD1 (5 bases). The CDR3 sequence is CASSLKNPTAYNEQFF. In DNA form, the CDR3 reads TGTGCCAGCAGCCTCAAAAACCCGACAGCTTACAATGAGCAGTTCTTC. The full variable domain, rest sourced from reference TRBV7-7 and TRBJ2-1, is GAGVSQSPRYKVTKRGQDVTLRCDPISSHATLYWYQQALGQGPEFLTYFNYEAQPDKSGLPSDRFSAERPEGSISTLTIQRTEQRDSAMYRCASSLKNPTAYNEQFFGPGTRLTVL.